Listed below are T cell receptor beta chains from one sample, sequenced in a study of OX40 agonist ivuxolimab in advanced cancers. The assay was immunoSEQ multiplex PCR, and TCRdb's table has in-frame clones only and misses some. The repertoire includes 90,000 to 130,000 clones, approximately 90% of them detected once, and roughly 0.66% sits in the top ten. The material sequenced was CD4+ or CD8+ T cells sorted from blood, taken in a trial of the OX40 agonist ivuxolimab. Receptors were obtained from an adult with an advanced solid tumor such as melanoma, head and neck, liver or kidney cancer. CDR3s include the opening cysteine and the closing phenylalanine or tryptophan. D genes are given only for firm matches. Rows may omit the clone size; those that give it use once, few, many or a size class.

clone_size: .
j_call: TRBJ2-2
v_call: TRBV11-2
d_call: TRBD2
cdr3_aa: CASSLDPWTSGSVSGELFF
cdr3_nt: TGTGCCAGCAGCTTAGACCCTTGGACTAGCGGGAGTGTATCCGGGGAGCTGTTTTTT

clone_size: few
j_call: TRBJ2-3
v_call: TRBV6-5
d_call: TRBD2
cdr3_aa: CASSASGNTDTQYF
cdr3_nt: TGTGCCAGCAGCGCTAGCGGGAACACAGATACGCAGTATTTT

clone_size: few
j_call: TRBJ2-7
v_call: TRBV5-5
d_call: TRBD1
cdr3_aa: CASSRGTGGNEQYF
cdr3_nt: TGTGCCAGCAGCCGGGGGACAGGGGGCAACGAGCAGTACTTC

clone_size: once
j_call: TRBJ2-6
v_call: TRBV30
d_call: .
cdr3_aa: CAWSRQNNVLTF
cdr3_nt: TGTGCCTGGAGTAGACAGAACAACGTCCTGACTTTC

clone_size: .
j_call: TRBJ2-5
v_call: TRBV2
d_call: .
cdr3_aa: CASRKQETQYF
cdr3_nt: TGTGCCAGCAGGAAACAAGAGACCCAGTACTTC

clone_size: .
j_call: TRBJ2-3
v_call: TRBV29-1
d_call: TRBD2
cdr3_aa: CSVGWLAGVTDTQYF
cdr3_nt: TGCAGCGTTGGTTGGCTAGCGGGAGTCACAGATACGCAGTATTTT

clone_size: .
j_call: TRBJ2-1
v_call: TRBV7-7
d_call: TRBD2
cdr3_aa: CASSPGLAGNEQFF
cdr3_nt: TGTGCTAGCAGCCCGGGACTAGCGGGAAATGAGCAGTTCTTC

clone_size: few
j_call: TRBJ2-1
v_call: TRBV6-6
d_call: .
cdr3_aa: CASSSQGGQNNEQFF
cdr3_nt: TGTGCCAGCAGCTCCCAGGGCGGCCAAAACAATGAGCAGTTCTTC

clone_size: once
j_call: TRBJ2-7
v_call: TRBV5-5
d_call: .
cdr3_aa: CASSAGPMKTYEQYF
cdr3_nt: TGTGCCAGCAGTGCGGGACCGATGAAGACCTACGAGCAGTACTTC

clone_size: .
j_call: TRBJ2-5
v_call: TRBV30
d_call: .
cdr3_aa: CAWIQQETQYF
cdr3_nt: TGTGCCTGGATTCAGCAAGAGACCCAGTACTTC

clone_size: .
j_call: TRBJ2-1
v_call: TRBV6-5
d_call: TRBD1
cdr3_aa: CASSHHTGGYNEQFF
cdr3_nt: TGTGCCAGCAGTCACCACACAGGGGGCTATAATGAGCAGTTCTTC

clone_size: .
j_call: TRBJ2-7
v_call: TRBV13
d_call: .
cdr3_aa: CASSLIRGEQYF
cdr3_nt: TGTGCCAGCAGCTTAATTCGTGGCGAGCAGTACTTC

clone_size: once
j_call: TRBJ2-3
v_call: TRBV11-2
d_call: TRBD1
cdr3_aa: CASSPRTGPLSRTDTQYF
cdr3_nt: TGTGCCAGCAGCCCGAGGACAGGGCCCTTAAGTCGGACAGATACGCAGTATTTT

clone_size: .
j_call: TRBJ1-1
v_call: TRBV5-4
d_call: .
cdr3_aa: CASSSQNTEAFF
cdr3_nt: TGTGCCAGCAGCTCGCAAAACACTGAAGCTTTCTTT

clone_size: .
j_call: TRBJ1-1
v_call: TRBV7-3
d_call: TRBD1
cdr3_aa: CASSLIGGGNTEAFF
cdr3_nt: TGTGCCAGCAGCTTAATAGGGGGCGGGAACACTGAAGCTTTCTTT

clone_size: .
j_call: TRBJ1-1
v_call: TRBV20-1
d_call: .
cdr3_aa: CSARGRTEAFF
cdr3_nt: TGCAGTGCTAGGGGGAGAACTGAAGCTTTCTTT

clone_size: .
j_call: TRBJ2-7
v_call: TRBV27
d_call: .
cdr3_aa: CASSLSAYLGAEQYF
cdr3_nt: TGTGCCAGCAGTTTATCAGCCTATCTAGGTGCCGAGCAGTACTTC

clone_size: once
j_call: TRBJ1-2
v_call: TRBV29-1
d_call: TRBD1
cdr3_aa: CSVEVGQYGYTF
cdr3_nt: TGCAGCGTTGAAGTGGGACAGTATGGCTACACCTTC

clone_size: .
j_call: TRBJ1-1
v_call: TRBV11-3
d_call: TRBD1
cdr3_aa: CASSPTGLEAFF
cdr3_nt: TGTGCCAGCAGCCCGACAGGGTTGGAGGCTTTCTTT

clone_size: once
j_call: TRBJ2-5
v_call: TRBV29-1
d_call: .
cdr3_aa: CSVDSGETQYF
cdr3_nt: TGCAGCGTTGATAGTGGAGAGACCCAGTACTTC

clone_size: .
j_call: TRBJ2-2
v_call: TRBV7-3
d_call: .
cdr3_aa: CASSPHPGTTNTGELFF
cdr3_nt: TGTGCCAGCAGCCCTCATCCCGGGACAACGAACACCGGGGAGCTGTTTTTT

clone_size: .
j_call: TRBJ1-2
v_call: TRBV6-1
d_call: .
cdr3_aa: CASSEAGTRDNYGYTF
cdr3_nt: TGTGCCAGCAGTGAAGCTGGGACAAGAGATAACTATGGCTACACCTTC

clone_size: .
j_call: TRBJ2-1
v_call: TRBV18
d_call: .
cdr3_aa: CASSPYMDEQFF
cdr3_nt: TGTGCCAGCTCACCCTATATGGATGAGCAGTTCTTC

clone_size: .
j_call: TRBJ1-1
v_call: TRBV11-2
d_call: .
cdr3_aa: CASSLGLTATEAFF
cdr3_nt: TGTGCCAGCAGCTTAGGTTTAACCGCCACTGAAGCTTTCTTT

clone_size: once
j_call: TRBJ1-2
v_call: TRBV30
d_call: TRBD1
cdr3_aa: CAWSVGTGWVVSDYGYTF
cdr3_nt: TGTGCCTGGAGTGTGGGGACAGGGTGGGTTGTATCCGACTATGGCTACACCTTC

clone_size: .
j_call: TRBJ1-2
v_call: TRBV5-1
d_call: TRBD1
cdr3_aa: CASSSGTGGADYGYTF
cdr3_nt: TGCGCCAGCAGCTCCGGGACAGGGGGCGCAGACTATGGCTACACCTTC

clone_size: .
j_call: TRBJ2-2
v_call: TRBV6-5
d_call: TRBD1
cdr3_aa: CASSYQGDTGELFF
cdr3_nt: TGTGCCAGCAGTTACCAGGGGGACACCGGGGAGCTGTTTTTT

clone_size: few
j_call: TRBJ2-2
v_call: TRBV6-5
d_call: TRBD1
cdr3_aa: CASRGTANTGELFF
cdr3_nt: TGTGCCAGCAGAGGGACAGCGAACACCGGGGAGCTGTTTTTT

clone_size: few
j_call: TRBJ2-7
v_call: TRBV7-2
d_call: .
cdr3_aa: CASSPMGYEQYF
cdr3_nt: TGTGCCAGCAGCCCCATGGGCTACGAGCAGTACTTC

clone_size: .
j_call: TRBJ2-1
v_call: TRBV21-1
d_call: .
cdr3_aa: CASSKAPGGRGDEQFF
cdr3_nt: TGTGCCAGCAGCAAAGCGCCGGGGGGCCGGGGGGATGAGCAGTTCTTC

clone_size: .
j_call: TRBJ2-5
v_call: TRBV18
d_call: .
cdr3_aa: CASSPTGSQETQYF
cdr3_nt: TGTGCCAGCTCACCAACCGGGAGCCAAGAGACCCAGTACTTC

clone_size: .
j_call: TRBJ2-5
v_call: TRBV6-6
d_call: .
cdr3_aa: CASNPTGQETQYF
cdr3_nt: TGTGCCAGCAATCCGACAGGCCAAGAGACCCAGTACTTC

clone_size: .
j_call: TRBJ1-1
v_call: TRBV11-3
d_call: .
cdr3_aa: CASSAGGVNTEAFF
cdr3_nt: TGTGCCAGCAGCGCGGGAGGAGTGAACACTGAAGCTTTCTTT

clone_size: .
j_call: TRBJ2-7
v_call: TRBV6-1
d_call: .
cdr3_aa: CASSYAYSYEQYF
cdr3_nt: TGTGCCAGCAGCTACGCCTATTCCTACGAGCAGTACTTC

clone_size: .
j_call: TRBJ2-3
v_call: TRBV18
d_call: TRBD1
cdr3_aa: CASSPQGASTDTQYF
cdr3_nt: TGTGCCAGCTCACCACAGGGGGCGAGCACAGATACGCAGTATTTT

clone_size: .
j_call: TRBJ2-3
v_call: TRBV7-2
d_call: TRBD2
cdr3_aa: CASSLDRAGGPTDTQYF
cdr3_nt: TGTGCCAGCAGCTTAGATCGTGCGGGGGGCCCCACAGATACGCAGTATTTT